The rows below give T cell receptor beta chains drawn from one sample of a study of blood T cells in healthy people across ages. TCRdb re-called the 5' RACE reads through MiXCR, storing one row per CDR3 protein. The table includes approximately 670,000 distinct CDR3 sequences, 40% to 50% detected once. The source material was blood. These receptors all stem from a man at least 80 years old in good health. The CDR3 runs from the conserved cysteine through the conserved F or W. D genes are given only for firm matches. Clone size is shown for a subset of rows, as once, few, many or a class of expanded clone.

>TRBJ2-1|TRBV6-2/TRBV6-3|TRBD2|-
CASSSLIEREGPPLNEQFF
TGTGCCAGCAGTTCCCTAATTGAGCGGGAGGGCCCTCCCCTGAATGAGCAGTTCTTC
>TRBJ2-6|TRBV11-1|TRBD1|-
CASGFRDRVRSAGANVLTF
TGTGCCAGCGGCTTCCGGGACAGGGTGAGGAGTGCTGGGGCCAACGTCCTGACTTTC
>TRBJ2-1|TRBV5-1|-|-
CASSLDPGETQFF
TGCGCCAGCAGCTTGGACCCTGGGGAGACCCAGTTCTTC
>TRBJ2-7|TRBV7-9|-|-
CASSTGGILSYNEQYF
TGTGCCAGCAGCACAGGAGGGATCCTCTCCTACAATGAGCAGTACTTC
>TRBJ2-7|TRBV30|-|-
CAWSPDSEQYF
TGTGCCTGGAGTCCCGACAGCGAGCAGTACTTC
>TRBJ2-2|TRBV6-5|-|-
CASSYSMSVVGTGELFF
TGTGCCAGCAGTTACTCGATGAGTGTCGTCGGCACCGGGGAGCTGTTTTTT
>TRBJ2-4|TRBV6-1|TRBD2|few
CASNARGGAGGAKNIQYF
TGTGCCAGCAACGCCCGGGGTGGGGCGGGAGGCGCCAAAAACATTCAGTACTTC
>TRBJ2-1|TRBV4-3|-|many
CASSQERGGIYNEQFF
TGCGCCAGCAGCCAAGAGCGCGGGGGCATCTACAATGAGCAGTTCTTC
>TRBJ1-2|TRBV4-3|TRBD1|-
CASSQDLSGGYGYTF
TGCGCCAGCAGCCAAGATCTATCAGGGGGCTATGGCTACACCTTC
>TRBJ2-4|TRBV27|TRBD2|once
CASRPPSSGKGIQYF
TGTGCCAGCCGACCTCCTTCCAGCGGGAAGGGCATTCAGTACTTC
>TRBJ2-3|TRBV6-2/TRBV6-3|-|few
CASSYGHTDTQYF
TGTGCCAGCAGTTACGGCCATACAGATACGCAGTATTTT
>TRBJ1-5|TRBV7-2|TRBD1|-
CAGPRAQGRKPQHF
TGTGCCGGTCCTCGGGCACAGGGGAGAAAGCCCCAGCATTTT
>TRBJ2-4|TRBV18|-|-
CASSPPAGGYIQYF
TGTGCCAGCTCACCACCGGCAGGGGGGTACATTCAGTACTTC
>TRBJ2-3|TRBV6-2/TRBV6-3|-|-
CASSYAQPGRTDTQYF
TGTGCCAGCAGTTATGCACAGCCTGGACGCACAGATACGCAGTATTTT
>TRBJ2-1|TRBV20-1|TRBD2|-
CSARNPSGGSNCNEQFF
TGCAGTGCTAGAAATCCTAGCGGGGGGTCCAATTGCAATGAGCAGTTCTTC